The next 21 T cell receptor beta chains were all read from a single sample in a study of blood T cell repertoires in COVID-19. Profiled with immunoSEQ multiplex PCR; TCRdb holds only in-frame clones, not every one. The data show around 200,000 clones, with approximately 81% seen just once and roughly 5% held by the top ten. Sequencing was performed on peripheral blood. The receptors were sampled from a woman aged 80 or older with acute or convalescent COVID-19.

The CDR3 is CASSVTSSQETQYF. DNA for the CDR3: TGTGCCAGCAGTGTTACTAGCTCCCAAGAGACCCAGTACTTC. The genes are TRBV2 and TRBJ2-5; D possibly corresponds to TRBD2 (6 bases). The germline CDR1 and CDR2 sequences are SNHLY and FYNNEI. The V and J ends lost 4 bases and 1 base respectively, with 10 bases between them. This CDR3 spans 14 amino acids.

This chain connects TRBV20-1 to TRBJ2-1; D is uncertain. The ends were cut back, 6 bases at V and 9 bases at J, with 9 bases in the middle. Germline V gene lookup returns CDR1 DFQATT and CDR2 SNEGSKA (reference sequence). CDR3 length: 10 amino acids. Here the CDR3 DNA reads TGCAGTGCAGCCCTAGGTGAGCAGTTCTTC. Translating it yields CSAALGEQFF.

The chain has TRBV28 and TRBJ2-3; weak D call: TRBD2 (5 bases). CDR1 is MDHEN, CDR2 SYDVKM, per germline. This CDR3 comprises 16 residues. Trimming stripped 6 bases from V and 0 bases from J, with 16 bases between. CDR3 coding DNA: TGTGCCAGCAGCGTAAGCGGCCCCAGAAGCACAGATACGCAGTATTTT. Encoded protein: CASSVSGPRSTDTQYF.

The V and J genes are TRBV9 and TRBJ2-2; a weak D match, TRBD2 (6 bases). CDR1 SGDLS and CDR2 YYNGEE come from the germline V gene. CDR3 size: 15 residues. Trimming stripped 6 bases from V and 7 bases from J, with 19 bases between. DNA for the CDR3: TGTGCCAGCACGAAAACTAGCCCGGACGTCGGGGAGCTGTTTTTT. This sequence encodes CASTKTSPDVGELFF.

The CDR3 spells CASSFFTDRGRTEAFF. The CDR3 DNA is TGTGCCAGCAGTTTCTTCACGGACAGGGGAAGGACTGAAGCTTTCTTT. This chain joins TRBV28 and TRBJ1-1, with 9 bases matching TRBD1. The CDR3 is made up of 16 amino acids. J lost 5 bases, V lost 3 bases, and 10 bases had no gene match. CDR1 and CDR2 from the germline V gene are MDHEN and SYDVKM.

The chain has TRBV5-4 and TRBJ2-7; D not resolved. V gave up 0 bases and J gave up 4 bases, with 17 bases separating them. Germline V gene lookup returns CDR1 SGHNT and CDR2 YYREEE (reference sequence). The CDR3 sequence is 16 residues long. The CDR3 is CASSLAPHSVPYEQYF. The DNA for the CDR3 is TGTGCCAGCAGCTTGGCCCCACATTCCGTTCCTTACGAGCAGTACTTC.

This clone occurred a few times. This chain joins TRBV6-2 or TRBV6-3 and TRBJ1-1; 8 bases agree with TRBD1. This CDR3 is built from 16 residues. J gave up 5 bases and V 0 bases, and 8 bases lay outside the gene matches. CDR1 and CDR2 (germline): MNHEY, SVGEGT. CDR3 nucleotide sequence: TGTGCCAGCAGTTACTCGAGGACAGGGAGAAGGACTGAAGCTTTCTTT. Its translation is CASSYSRTGRRTEAFF.

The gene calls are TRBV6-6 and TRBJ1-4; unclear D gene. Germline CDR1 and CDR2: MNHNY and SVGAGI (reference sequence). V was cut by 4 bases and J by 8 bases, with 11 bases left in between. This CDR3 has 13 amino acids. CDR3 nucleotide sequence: TGTGCCAGCAGTTCGACCGGGGAGGAAAAACTGTTTTTT. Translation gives CASSSTGEEKLFF.

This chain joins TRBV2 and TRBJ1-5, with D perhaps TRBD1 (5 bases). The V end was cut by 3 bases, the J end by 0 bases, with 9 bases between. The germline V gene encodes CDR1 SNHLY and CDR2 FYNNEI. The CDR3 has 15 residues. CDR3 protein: CASSEQGNSNQPQHF. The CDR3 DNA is TGTGCCAGCAGTGAGCAGGGAAATAGCAATCAGCCCCAGCATTTT. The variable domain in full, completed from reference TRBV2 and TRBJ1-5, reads EPEVTQTPSHQVTQMGQEVILRCVPISNHLYFYWYRQILGQKVEFLVSFYNNEISEKSEIFDDQFSVERPDGSNFTLKIRSTKLEDSAMYFCASSEQGNSNQPQHFGDGTRLSIL.

CDR3 sequence: CASSLEWFQLGYTF. CDR3 bases: TGTGCCAGCAGCTTGGAGTGGTTTCAGTTGGGCTACACCTTC. The chain joins TRBV7-2 to TRBJ1-2; D uncertain. V lost 3 bases and J 8 bases, leaving 16 bases between the germline ends. Germline V gives CDR1 SGHTA, CDR2 FQGNSA. CDR3 length equals 14 residues.

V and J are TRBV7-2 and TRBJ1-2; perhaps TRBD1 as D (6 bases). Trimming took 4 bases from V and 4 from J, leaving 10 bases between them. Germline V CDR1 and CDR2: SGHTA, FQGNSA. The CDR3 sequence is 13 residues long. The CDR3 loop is CASSWGPSYGYTF. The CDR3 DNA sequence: TGTGCCAGCAGCTGGGGGCCCAGCTATGGCTACACCTTC.

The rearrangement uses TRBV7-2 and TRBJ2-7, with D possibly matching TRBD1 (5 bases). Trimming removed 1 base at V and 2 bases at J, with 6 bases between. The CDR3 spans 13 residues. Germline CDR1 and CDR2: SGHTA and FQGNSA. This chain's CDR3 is CASSLGTTYEQYF. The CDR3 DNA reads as TGTGCCAGCAGCTTAGGGACAACCTACGAGCAGTACTTC.

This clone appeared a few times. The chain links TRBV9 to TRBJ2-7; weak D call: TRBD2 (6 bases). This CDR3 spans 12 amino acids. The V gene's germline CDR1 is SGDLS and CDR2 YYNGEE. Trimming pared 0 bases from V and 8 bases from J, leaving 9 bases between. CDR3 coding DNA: TGTGCCAGCAGCGTAGGGAGGGACCAGCAGTACTTC. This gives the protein CASSVGRDQQYF.

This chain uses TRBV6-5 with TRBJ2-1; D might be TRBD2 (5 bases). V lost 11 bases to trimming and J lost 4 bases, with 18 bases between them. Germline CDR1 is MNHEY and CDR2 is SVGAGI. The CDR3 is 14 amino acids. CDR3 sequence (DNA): TGTGCCGCGGTTGCCCGGGGAGTATACAATGAGCAGTTCTTC. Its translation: CAAVARGVYNEQFF.

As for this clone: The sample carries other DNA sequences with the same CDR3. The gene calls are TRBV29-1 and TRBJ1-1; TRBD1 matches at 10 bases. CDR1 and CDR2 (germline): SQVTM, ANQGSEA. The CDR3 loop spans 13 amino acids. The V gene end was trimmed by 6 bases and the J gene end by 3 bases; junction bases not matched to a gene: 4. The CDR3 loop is CSVSGTGDTEAFF. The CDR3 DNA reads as TGCAGCGTCAGCGGGACAGGGGACACTGAAGCTTTCTTT.

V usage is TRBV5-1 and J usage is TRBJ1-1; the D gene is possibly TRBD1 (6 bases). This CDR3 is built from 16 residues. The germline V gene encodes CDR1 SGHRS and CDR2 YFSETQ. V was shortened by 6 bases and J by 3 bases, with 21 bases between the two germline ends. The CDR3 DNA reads TGCGCCAGCAACGAATACGGGGGGCCTCGATACACTGAAGCTTTCTTT. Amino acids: CASNEYGGPRYTEAFF.

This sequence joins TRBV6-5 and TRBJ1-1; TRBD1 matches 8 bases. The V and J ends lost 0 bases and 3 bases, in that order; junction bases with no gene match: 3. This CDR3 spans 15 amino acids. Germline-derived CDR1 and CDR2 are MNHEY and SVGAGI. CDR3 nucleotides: TGTGCCAGCAGTTACTCCAGGGGGCGGGACACTGAAGCTTTCTTT. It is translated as CASSYSRGRDTEAFF.

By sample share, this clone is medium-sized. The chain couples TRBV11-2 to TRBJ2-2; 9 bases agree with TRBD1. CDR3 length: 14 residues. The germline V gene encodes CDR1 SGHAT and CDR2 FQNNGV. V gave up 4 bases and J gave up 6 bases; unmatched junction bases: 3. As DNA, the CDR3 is TGTGCCAGCAGCTCCCGACAGGGGGCCGGGGAGCTGTTTTTT. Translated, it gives CASSSRQGAGELFF.

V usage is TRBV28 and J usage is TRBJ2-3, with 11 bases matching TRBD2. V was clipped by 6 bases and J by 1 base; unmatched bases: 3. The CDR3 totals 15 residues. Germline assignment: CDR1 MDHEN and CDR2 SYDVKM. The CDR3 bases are TGTGCCAGCAGCAGTAGCGGGAGGGGCACAGATACGCAGTATTTT. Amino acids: CASSSSGRGTDTQYF.

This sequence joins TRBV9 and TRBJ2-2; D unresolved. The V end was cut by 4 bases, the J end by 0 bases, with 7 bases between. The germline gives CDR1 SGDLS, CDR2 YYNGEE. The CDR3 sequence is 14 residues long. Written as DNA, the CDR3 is TGTGCCAGCAGCTCGCGATCGAACACCGGGGAGCTGTTTTTT. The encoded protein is CASSSRSNTGELFF.

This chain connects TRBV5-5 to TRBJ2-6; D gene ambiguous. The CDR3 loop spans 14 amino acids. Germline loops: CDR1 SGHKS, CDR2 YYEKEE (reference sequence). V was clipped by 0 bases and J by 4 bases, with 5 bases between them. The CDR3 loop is CASSLGTGANVLTF. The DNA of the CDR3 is TGTGCCAGCAGCTTGGGAACAGGGGCCAACGTCCTGACTTTC.